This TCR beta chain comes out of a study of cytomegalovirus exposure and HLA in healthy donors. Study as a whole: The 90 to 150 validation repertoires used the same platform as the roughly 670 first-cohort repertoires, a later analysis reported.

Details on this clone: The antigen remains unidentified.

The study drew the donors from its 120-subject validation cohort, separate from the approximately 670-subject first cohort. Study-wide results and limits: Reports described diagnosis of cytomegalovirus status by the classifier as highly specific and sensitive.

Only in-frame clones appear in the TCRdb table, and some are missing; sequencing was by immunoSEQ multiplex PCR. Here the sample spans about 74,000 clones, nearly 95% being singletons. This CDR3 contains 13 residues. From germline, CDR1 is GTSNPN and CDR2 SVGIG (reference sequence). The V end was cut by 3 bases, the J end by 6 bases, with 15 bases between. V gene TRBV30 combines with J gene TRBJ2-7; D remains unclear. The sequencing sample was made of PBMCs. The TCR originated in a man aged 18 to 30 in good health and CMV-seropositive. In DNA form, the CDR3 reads TGTGCCTGGAGCGAAGCACCTGGCGGCGAGCAGTACTTC. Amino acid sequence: CAWSEAPGGEQYF. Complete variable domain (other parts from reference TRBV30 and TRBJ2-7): SQTIHQWPATLVQPVGSPLSLECTVEGTSNPNLYWYRQAAGRGLQLLFYSVGIGQISSEVPQNLSASRPQDRQFILSSKKLLLSDSGFYLCAWSEAPGGEQYFGPGTRLTVT.